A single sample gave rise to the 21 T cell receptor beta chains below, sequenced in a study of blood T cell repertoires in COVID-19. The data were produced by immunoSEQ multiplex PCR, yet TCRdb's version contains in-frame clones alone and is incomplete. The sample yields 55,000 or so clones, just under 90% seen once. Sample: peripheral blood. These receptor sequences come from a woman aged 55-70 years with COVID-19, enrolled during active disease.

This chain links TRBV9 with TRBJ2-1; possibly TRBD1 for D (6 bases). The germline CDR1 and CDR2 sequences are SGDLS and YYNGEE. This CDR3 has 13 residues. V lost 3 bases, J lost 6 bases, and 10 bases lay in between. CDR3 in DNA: TGTGCCAGCAGCGGGACACAGGGCAATGAGCAGTTCTTC. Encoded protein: CASSGTQGNEQFF.

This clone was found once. CDR3 nucleotide sequence: TGTGCCAGCAGTTACTCGAGTTATTCCGATACGCAGTATTTT. As protein: CASSYSSYSDTQYF. The rearrangement joins TRBV6-5 to TRBJ2-3; D gene ambiguous. V lost 0 bases and J lost 6, with 10 bases in between. The CDR3 loop spans 14 amino acids. The germline V gene encodes CDR1 MNHEY and CDR2 SVGAGI.

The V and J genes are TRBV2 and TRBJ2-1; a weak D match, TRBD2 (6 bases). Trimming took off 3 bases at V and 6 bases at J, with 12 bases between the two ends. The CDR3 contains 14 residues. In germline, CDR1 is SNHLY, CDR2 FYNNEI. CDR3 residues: CASSELGRGNEQFF. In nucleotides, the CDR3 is TGTGCCAGCAGTGAGCTCGGGAGAGGCAATGAGCAGTTCTTC. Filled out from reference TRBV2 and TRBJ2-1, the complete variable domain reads EPEVTQTPSHQVTQMGQEVILRCVPISNHLYFYWYRQILGQKVEFLVSFYNNEISEKSEIFDDQFSVERPDGSNFTLKIRSTKLEDSAMYFCASSELGRGNEQFFGPGTRLTVL.

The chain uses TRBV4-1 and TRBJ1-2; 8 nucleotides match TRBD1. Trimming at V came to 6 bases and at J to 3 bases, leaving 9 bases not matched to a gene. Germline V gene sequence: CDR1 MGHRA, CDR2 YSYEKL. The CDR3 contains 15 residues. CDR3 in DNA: TGCGCCAGCAGTGAGTACCACAGGGGGGACTATGGCTACACCTTC. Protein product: CASSEYHRGDYGYTF.

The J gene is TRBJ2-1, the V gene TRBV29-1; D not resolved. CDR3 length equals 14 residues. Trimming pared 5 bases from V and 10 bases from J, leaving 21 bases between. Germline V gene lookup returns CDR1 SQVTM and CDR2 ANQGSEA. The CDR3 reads CSVSPLLTPSEQFF. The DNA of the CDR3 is TGCAGCGTTTCACCACTTCTAACCCCATCGGAGCAGTTCTTC.

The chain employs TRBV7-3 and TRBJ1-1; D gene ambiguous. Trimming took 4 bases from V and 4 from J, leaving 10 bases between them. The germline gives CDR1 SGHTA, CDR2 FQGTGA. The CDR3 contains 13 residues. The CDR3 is CASSSRMGTEAFF. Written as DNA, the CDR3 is TGTGCCAGCAGCTCGCGGATGGGCACTGAAGCTTTCTTT.

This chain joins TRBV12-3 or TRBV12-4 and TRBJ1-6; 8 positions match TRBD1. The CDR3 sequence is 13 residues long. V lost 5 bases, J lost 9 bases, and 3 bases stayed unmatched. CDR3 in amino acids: CASSLGTGSPLHF. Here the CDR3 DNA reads TGTGCCAGCAGTCTAGGGACAGGTTCACCCCTCCACTTT.

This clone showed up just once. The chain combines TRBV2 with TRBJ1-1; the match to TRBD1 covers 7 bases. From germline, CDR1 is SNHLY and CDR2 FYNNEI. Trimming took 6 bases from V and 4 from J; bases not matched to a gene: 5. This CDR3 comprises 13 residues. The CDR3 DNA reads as TGTGCCAGCAGGTTAAGACAGGGCACTGAAGCTTTCTTT. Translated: CASRLRQGTEAFF.

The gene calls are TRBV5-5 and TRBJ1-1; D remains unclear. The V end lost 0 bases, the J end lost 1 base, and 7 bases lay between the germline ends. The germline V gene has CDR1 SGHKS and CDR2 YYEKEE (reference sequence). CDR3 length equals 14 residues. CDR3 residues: CASSLVGKNTEAFF. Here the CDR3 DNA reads TGTGCCAGCAGCTTGGTCGGGAAGAACACTGAAGCTTTCTTT. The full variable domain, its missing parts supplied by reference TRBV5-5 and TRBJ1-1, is DAGVTQSPTHLIKTRGQQVTLRCSPISGHKSVSWYQQVLGQGPQFIFQYYEKEERGRGNFPDRFSARQFPNYSSELNVNALLLGDSALYLCASSLVGKNTEAFFGQGTRLTVV.

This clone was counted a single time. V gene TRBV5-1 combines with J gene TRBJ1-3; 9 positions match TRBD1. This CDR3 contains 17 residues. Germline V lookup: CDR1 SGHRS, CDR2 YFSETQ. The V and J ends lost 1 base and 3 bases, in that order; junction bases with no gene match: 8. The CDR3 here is CASSLRETGGGGNTIYF. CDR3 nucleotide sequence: TGCGCCAGCAGCTTGAGGGAAACAGGGGGCGGTGGAAACACCATATATTTT.

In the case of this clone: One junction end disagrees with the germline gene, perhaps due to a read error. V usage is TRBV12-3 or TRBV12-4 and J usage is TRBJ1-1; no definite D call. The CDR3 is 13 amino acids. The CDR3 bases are TGTACCAGCAGTTTAAGGAGAAACACTGAAGCTTTCTTT. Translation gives CTSSLRRNTEAFF.

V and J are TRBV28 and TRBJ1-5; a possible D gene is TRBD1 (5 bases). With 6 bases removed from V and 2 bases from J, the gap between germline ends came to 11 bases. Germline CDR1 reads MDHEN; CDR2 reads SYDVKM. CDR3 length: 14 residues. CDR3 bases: TGTGCCAGCAGCATCCAGGGTCGCAATCAGCCCCAGCATTTT. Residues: CASSIQGRNQPQHF.

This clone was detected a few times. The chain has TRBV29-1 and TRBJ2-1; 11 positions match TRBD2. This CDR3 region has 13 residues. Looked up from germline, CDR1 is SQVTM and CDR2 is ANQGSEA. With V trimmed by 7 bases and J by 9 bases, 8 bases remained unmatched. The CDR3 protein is CSGRLAGISEQFF. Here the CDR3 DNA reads TGCAGCGGTCGACTAGCGGGAATAAGTGAGCAGTTCTTC.

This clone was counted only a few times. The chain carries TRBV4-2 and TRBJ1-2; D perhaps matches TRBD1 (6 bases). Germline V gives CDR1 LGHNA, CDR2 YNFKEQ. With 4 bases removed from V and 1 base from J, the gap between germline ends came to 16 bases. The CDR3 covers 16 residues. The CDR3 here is CASSPTQGRFNYGYTF. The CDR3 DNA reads TGTGCCAGCAGCCCAACTCAGGGGAGATTTAACTATGGCTACACCTTC.

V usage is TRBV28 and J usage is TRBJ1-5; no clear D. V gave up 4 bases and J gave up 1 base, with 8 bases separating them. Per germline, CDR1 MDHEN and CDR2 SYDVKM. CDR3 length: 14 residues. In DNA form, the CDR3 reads TGTGCCAGCAGTTCCGACAACAGCAATCAGCCCCAGCATTTT. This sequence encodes CASSSDNSNQPQHF.

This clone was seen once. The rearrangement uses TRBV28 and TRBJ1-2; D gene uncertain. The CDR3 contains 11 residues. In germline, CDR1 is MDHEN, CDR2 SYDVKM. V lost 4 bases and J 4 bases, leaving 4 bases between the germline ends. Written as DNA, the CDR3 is TGTGCCAGCAGTTCCTCCTATGGCTACACCTTC. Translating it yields CASSSSYGYTF.

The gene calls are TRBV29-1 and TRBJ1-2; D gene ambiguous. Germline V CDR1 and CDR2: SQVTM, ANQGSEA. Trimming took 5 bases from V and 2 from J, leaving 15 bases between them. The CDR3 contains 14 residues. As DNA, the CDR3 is TGCAGCGTTTCAAGACTGACCCTAAACTATGGCTACACCTTC. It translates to CSVSRLTLNYGYTF.

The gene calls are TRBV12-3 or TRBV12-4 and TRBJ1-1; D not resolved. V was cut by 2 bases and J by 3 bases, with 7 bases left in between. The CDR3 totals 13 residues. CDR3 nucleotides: TGTGCCAGCAGTTTATACACAGACACTGAAGCTTTCTTT. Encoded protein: CASSLYTDTEAFF.

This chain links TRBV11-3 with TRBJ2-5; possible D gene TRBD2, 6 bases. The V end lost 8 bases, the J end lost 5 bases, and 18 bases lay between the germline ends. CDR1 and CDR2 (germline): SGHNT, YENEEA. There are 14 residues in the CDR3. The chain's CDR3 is CASGPGQAGETQYF. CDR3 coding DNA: TGTGCCAGCGGTCCGGGCCAGGCGGGGGAGACCCAGTACTTC.

CDR3 sequence: CASSPSRDRVPNEKLFF. The CDR3 DNA follows: TGTGCCAGCAGCCCGTCCCGGGACAGGGTTCCTAATGAAAAACTGTTTTTT. The rearrangement uses TRBV7-9 and TRBJ1-4; 9 positions agree with TRBD1. CDR1 is SEHNR and CDR2 is FQNEAQ in the germline V gene (reference sequence). The CDR3 contains 17 residues. V dropped 5 bases and J dropped 3; count of bases not matched to a gene: 10.

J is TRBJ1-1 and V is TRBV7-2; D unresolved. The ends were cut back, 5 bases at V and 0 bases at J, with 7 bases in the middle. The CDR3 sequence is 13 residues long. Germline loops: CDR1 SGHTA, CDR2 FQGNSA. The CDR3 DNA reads TGTGCCAGCAGCAACATTGTGAACACTGAAGCTTTCTTT. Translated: CASSNIVNTEAFF.